One sample yielded the 12 T cell receptor beta chains listed below, sequenced in a study of OX40 agonist ivuxolimab in advanced cancers. This table comes from immunoSEQ multiplex PCR, and its TCRdb copy is limited to in-frame clones, with some not included. The data contain around 55,000 clones, 70% to 90% of them singletons. Source: CD4+ or CD8+ T cells sorted from blood, taken in a trial of the OX40 agonist ivuxolimab. All receptors come from an adult with an advanced solid tumor such as melanoma, head and neck, liver or kidney cancer.

This chain joins TRBV11-2 and TRBJ2-7; TRBD1 is a possible D gene (5 bases). The CDR3 is 14 residues long. Trimming cost V 2 bases and J 5 bases, with 13 bases left between them. Germline loops: CDR1 SGHAT, CDR2 FQNNGV. CDR3 DNA: TGTGCCAGCAGCTTACTGGCAGGGCGCCACGAGCAGTACTTC. The encoded protein is CASSLLAGRHEQYF.

The V and J genes are TRBV11-2 and TRBJ2-7, with D uncertain. V lost 0 bases and J 2 bases, leaving 14 bases between the germline ends. The CDR3 covers 16 residues. The germline CDR1 and CDR2 sequences are SGHAT and FQNNGV. The CDR3 DNA reads TGTGCCAGCAGCTTAGATCTGCAAAACCCTACCTACGAGCAGTACTTC. Amino acids: CASSLDLQNPTYEQYF.

The chain uses TRBV7-6 and TRBJ1-1, with D possibly being TRBD1 (5 bases). The germline V and J ends were trimmed by 0 bases and 10 bases, with 15 bases remaining between them. In germline, CDR1 is SGHVS, CDR2 FNYEAQ. This CDR3 has 14 amino acids. The CDR3 nucleotides are TGTGCCAGCAGCTTAGCGCTTGAGGGTAGGGGAGCTTTCTTT. Protein product: CASSLALEGRGAFF.

The chain is built from TRBV4-1 and TRBJ1-3, with D uncertain. Trimming took 1 base from V and 0 from J, leaving 16 bases between them. This CDR3 region has 18 residues. Looked up from germline, CDR1 is MGHRA and CDR2 is YSYEKL. CDR3 protein: CASSQATPRSFSGNTIYF. The CDR3, as DNA: TGCGCCAGCAGCCAAGCTACGCCCAGATCCTTCTCTGGAAACACCATATATTTT.

The chain combines TRBV10-1 with TRBJ2-7, with 8 bases aligning to TRBD2. The ends lost 4 bases at V and 3 bases at J; junction bases unmatched: 5. The CDR3 sequence is 14 residues long. Germline V gene sequence: CDR1 WNHNN, CDR2 SYGVQD (reference sequence). CDR3 region: CASSGGGPHYEQYF. In DNA, the CDR3 is TGCGCCAGCAGTGGCGGGGGGCCCCACTACGAGCAGTACTTC.

The chain combines TRBV16 with TRBJ1-1; no firm D call. This CDR3 has 15 residues. In germline, CDR1 is KGHSY, CDR2 FQNENV. The V end was cut by 0 bases, the J end by 5 bases, with 13 bases between. CDR3 region: CASSQSEGRGTEAFF. CDR3 coding DNA: TGTGCCAGCAGCCAATCGGAGGGTCGAGGGACTGAAGCTTTCTTT.

The chain carries TRBV15 and TRBJ2-7; TRBD1 matches 7 bases. This CDR3 contains 15 residues. V lost 5 bases, J lost 1 base, and 8 bases stayed unmatched. The germline CDR1 and CDR2 sequences are LNHNV and YYDKDF (reference sequence). The CDR3 is CATSYRRQGSYEQYF. CDR3 DNA sequence: TGTGCCACCAGCTACCGTCGACAGGGTTCCTACGAGCAGTACTTC.

This rearrangement joins TRBV5-1 to TRBJ2-7; no definite D call. Deletions cut 6 bases from V and 1 base from J, with 11 bases between. Germline loops: CDR1 SGHRS, CDR2 YFSETQ. The CDR3 is 13 residues long. The CDR3 spells CASTSSVSYEQYF. The CDR3 region has the DNA TGCGCCAGCACGTCTAGTGTGTCCTACGAGCAGTACTTC.

The rearrangement uses TRBV6-6 and TRBJ2-3, with unresolved D. This CDR3 has 13 residues. The V gene's germline CDR1 is MNHNY and CDR2 SVGAGI (reference sequence). The V gene lost 1 base and the J gene lost 7 bases, with 9 bases spanning the gap. CDR3 coding DNA: TGTGCCAGCAGTTACTTCGTGGGGAATACGCAGTATTTT. Protein product: CASSYFVGNTQYF.

The chain couples TRBV2 to TRBJ1-2; D uncertain. The CDR3 extends over 15 amino acids. Germline CDR1 is SNHLY and CDR2 is FYNNEI. Trimming removed 6 bases at V and 6 bases at J, with 20 bases between. The CDR3 protein is CASSLSIGVYDGYTF. CDR3 DNA sequence: TGTGCCAGCAGCTTGTCGATCGGGGTTTACGATGGCTACACCTTC.

This clone has a single count. CDR3 coding DNA: TGTGCCAGCAGCTTAGTGGGGGGCTACAATGAGCAGTTCTTC. This codes for CASSLVGGYNEQFF. The chain is built from TRBV7-3 and TRBJ2-1; maybe TRBD2 (6 bases). The CDR3 consists of 14 residues. Germline V gene data show CDR1 as SGHTA and CDR2 as FQGTGA. V shed 2 bases and J shed 3 bases, with 8 bases lying between them.

V gene TRBV6-5 combines with J gene TRBJ2-7, with 10 bases that match TRBD1. CDR3 length: 15 residues. Germline trimming cut 5 bases from V and 3 bases from J; bases unmatched to any gene: 7. In germline, CDR1 is MNHEY, CDR2 SVGAGI. CDR3: CASSPGTGVNYEQYF. CDR3 nucleotides: TGTGCCAGCAGTCCCGGGACAGGGGTCAACTACGAGCAGTACTTC.